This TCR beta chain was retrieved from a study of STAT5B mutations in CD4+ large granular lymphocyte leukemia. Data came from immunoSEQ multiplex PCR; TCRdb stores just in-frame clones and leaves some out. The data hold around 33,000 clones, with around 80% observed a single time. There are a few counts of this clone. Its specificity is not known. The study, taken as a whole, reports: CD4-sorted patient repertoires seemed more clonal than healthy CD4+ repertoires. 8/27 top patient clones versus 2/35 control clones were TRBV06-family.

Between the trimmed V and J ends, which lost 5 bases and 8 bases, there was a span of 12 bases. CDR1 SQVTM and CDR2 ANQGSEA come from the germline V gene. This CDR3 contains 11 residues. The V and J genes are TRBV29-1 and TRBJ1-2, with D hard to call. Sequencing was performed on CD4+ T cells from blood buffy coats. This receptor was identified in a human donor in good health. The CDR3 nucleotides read TGCAGCGTTTCTACCTATGGAGGCTACACCTTC. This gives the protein CSVSTYGGYTF.